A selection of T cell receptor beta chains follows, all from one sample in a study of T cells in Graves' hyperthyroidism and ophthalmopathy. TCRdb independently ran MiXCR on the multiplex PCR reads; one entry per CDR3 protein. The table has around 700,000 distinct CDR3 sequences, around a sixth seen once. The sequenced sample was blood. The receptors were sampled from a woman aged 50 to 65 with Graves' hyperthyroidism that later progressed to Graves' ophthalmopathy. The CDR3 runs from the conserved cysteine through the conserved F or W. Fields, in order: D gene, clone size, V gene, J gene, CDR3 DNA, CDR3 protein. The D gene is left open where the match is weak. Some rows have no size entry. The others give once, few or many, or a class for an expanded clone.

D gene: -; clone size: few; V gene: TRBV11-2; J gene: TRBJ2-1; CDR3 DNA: TGTGCCAGCAGCTCTCCCGGGGTGTTAGCAGGTGGGGCCGGGGGTGAGCAGTTCTTC; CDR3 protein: CASSSPGVLAGGAGGEQFF
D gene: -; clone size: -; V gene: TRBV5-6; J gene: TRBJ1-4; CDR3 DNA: TGTGCCAGCAGCTTGTCGGCGCCGGTACAACTGTTTTTT; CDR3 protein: CASSLSAPVQLFF
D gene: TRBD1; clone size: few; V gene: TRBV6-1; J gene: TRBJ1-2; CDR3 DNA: TGTGCCAGCAGTCGCGTTCTGGACAGGGCTGGCTATGGCTACACCTTC; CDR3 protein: CASSRVLDRAGYGYTF
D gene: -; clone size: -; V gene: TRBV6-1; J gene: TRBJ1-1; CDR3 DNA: TGTGCCAGCAGTGAACTCCGACAGAACACTGAAGCTTTCTTT; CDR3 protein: CASSELRQNTEAFF
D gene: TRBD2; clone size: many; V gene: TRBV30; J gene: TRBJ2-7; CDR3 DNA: TGTGCCTGGAGTGCACTAGCGGGGCTCAACGAGCAGTACTTC; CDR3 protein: CAWSALAGLNEQYF
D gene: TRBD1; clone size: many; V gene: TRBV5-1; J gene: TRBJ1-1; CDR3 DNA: TGCGCCAGCAGCTTTGGGGACAGAGTGATGAACACTGAAGCTTTCTTT; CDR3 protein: CASSFGDRVMNTEAFF
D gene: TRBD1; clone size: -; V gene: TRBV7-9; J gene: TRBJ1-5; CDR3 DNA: TGTGCCAGCAGCCCGATAACAGGGGTCAATCAGCCCCAGCATTTT; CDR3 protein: CASSPITGVNQPQHF
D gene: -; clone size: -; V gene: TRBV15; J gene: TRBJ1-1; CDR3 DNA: TGTGCCACCAGCATAGAGGACAGTGAAGCTTTCTTT; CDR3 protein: CATSIEDSEAFF
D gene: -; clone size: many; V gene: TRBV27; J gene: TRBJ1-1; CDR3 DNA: TGTGCCAGCAGTTTCTCGGGCGACACTGAAGCTTTCTTT; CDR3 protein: CASSFSGDTEAFF
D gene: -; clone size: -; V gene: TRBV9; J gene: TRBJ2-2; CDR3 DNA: TGTGCCAGCAGCGTGCGGGGTCACACCGGGGAGCTGTTTTTT; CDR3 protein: CASSVRGHTGELFF
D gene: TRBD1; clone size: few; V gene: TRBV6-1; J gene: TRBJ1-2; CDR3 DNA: TGTGCCAGCAGTGAACGAGGGACAGGGAATGGCTACACCTTC; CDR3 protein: CASSERGTGNGYTF
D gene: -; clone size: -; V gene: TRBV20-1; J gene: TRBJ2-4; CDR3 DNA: TGCAGTGCCGGCTTTCGAGGAAACATTCAGTACTTC; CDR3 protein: CSAGFRGNIQYF
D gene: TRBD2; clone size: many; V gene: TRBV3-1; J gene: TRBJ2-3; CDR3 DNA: TGTGCCAGCAGCCCCGCCGGACTAGCTTTCGCAGATACGCAGTATTTT; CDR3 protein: CASSPAGLAFADTQYF
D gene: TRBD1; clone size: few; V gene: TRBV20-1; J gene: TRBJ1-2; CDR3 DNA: TGCAGTGCTGGCCGGGACAGGGGGGGCGGCTACACCTTC; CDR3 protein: CSAGRDRGGGYTF
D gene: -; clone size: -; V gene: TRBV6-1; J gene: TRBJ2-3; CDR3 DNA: TGTGCCAGCAGTGAACTACAGGGCGGCACAGATACGCAGTATTTT; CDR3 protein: CASSELQGGTDTQYF
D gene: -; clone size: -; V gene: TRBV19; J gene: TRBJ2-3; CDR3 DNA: TGTGCCAGTAGTATGGACCTAGATACGCAGTATTTT; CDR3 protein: CASSMDLDTQYF
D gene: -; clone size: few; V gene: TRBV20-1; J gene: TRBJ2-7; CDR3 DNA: TGCAGTGCTAGTCGAAGTAGGAAGCAGTACTTC; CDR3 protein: CSASRSRKQYF
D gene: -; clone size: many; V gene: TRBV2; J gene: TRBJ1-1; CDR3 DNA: TGTGCCAGCAGCGACACAGCGAACACTGAAGCTTTCTTT; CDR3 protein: CASSDTANTEAFF
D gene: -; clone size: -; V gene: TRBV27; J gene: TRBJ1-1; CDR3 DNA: TGTGCCAGCAGTTTTGGCAAGCACACTGAAGCTTCCTTT; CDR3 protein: CASSFGKHTEASF
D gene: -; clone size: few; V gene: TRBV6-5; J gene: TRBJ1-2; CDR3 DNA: TGTGCCAGCAGTTACTCCCCCGTAAGAGGCTATGGCTACACCTTC; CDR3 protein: CASSYSPVRGYGYTF
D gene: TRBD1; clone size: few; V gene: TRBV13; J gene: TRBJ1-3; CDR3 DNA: TGTGCCAGCAGCGATGACAGGGTTGCCTCTGGAAACACCATATATTTT; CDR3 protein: CASSDDRVASGNTIYF
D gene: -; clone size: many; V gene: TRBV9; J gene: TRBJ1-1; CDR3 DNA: TGTGCCAGCAGCCCGCAACAAAGCGAGAACACTGAAGCTTTCTTT; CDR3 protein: CASSPQQSENTEAFF
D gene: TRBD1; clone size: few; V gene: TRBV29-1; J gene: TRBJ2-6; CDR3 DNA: TGCAGCGCACAGGGGGCAGATGGGGCCAACGTCCTGACTTTC; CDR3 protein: CSAQGADGANVLTF
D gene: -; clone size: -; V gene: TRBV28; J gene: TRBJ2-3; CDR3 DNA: TGTGCCAGCAGTCCCCCCCCCATCCAGGGAGGAACAGATACGCAGTATTTT; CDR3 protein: CASSPPPIQGGTDTQYF
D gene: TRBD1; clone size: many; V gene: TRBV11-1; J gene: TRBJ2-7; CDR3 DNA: TGTGCCAGCAGCTTAGATTCAGGGGGCGCTTACGAGCAGTACTTC; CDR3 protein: CASSLDSGGAYEQYF
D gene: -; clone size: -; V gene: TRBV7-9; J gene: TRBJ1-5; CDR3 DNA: TGTGCCAGCAGCTCCCCCGGGACTGGCCAGCCCCAGCATTTT; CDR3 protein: CASSSPGTGQPQHF
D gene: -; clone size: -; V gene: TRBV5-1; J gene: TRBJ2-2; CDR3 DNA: TGCGCCAGCAGCTTGGACCAACAGGGTTCCAGGGAGCTGTTTTTT; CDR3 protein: CASSLDQQGSRELFF
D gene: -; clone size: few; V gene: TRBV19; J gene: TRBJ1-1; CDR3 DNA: TGTGCCAGTAGTATAGATTATATCCCGAACACTGAAGCTTTCTTT; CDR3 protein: CASSIDYIPNTEAFF
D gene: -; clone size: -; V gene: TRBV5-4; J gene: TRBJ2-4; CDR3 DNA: TGTGCCAGCAGCCCTAAGGACCGACTTGGGGACATTCAGTACTTC; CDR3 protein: CASSPKDRLGDIQYF
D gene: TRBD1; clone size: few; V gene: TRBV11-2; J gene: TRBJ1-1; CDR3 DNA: TGTGCCAGCAGCTCGAGGACAGGGATGGGGGAAGCTTTCTTT; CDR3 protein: CASSSRTGMGEAFF
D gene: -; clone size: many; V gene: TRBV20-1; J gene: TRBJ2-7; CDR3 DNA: TGCAGTGCTCTCGGGACCGAGAACTCCTACGAGCAGTACTTC; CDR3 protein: CSALGTENSYEQYF
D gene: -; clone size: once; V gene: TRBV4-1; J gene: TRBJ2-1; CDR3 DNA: TGCGCCAGCAGCCAAGTGGAGGGGGCGTCCTACAATGAGCAGTTCTTC; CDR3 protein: CASSQVEGASYNEQFF
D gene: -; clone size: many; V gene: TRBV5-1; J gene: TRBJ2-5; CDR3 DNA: TGCGCCAGCAGCTTGAGAGACATGAACCAAGAGACCCAGTACTTC; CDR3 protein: CASSLRDMNQETQYF
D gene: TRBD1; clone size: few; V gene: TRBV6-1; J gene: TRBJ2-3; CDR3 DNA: TGTGCCAGCAGTATATCCGGGACAGGGAGTATGGATACGCAGTATTTT; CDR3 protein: CASSISGTGSMDTQYF
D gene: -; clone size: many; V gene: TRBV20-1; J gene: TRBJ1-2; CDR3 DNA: TGCAGTGCCCATAGCCGAGATGGCTACACCTTC; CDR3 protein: CSAHSRDGYTF
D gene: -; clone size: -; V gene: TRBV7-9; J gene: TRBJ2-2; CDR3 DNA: TGTGCCAGCAGCTCCAACCAACAGACCGGGGAGCTGTTTTTT; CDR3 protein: CASSSNQQTGELFF
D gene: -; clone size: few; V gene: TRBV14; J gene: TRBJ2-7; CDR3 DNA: TGTGCCAGCAGCCAAATAGGACAGAACTACGAGCAGTACTTC; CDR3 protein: CASSQIGQNYEQYF
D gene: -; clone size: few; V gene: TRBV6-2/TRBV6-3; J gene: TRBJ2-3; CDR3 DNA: TGTGCCAGCAGCCCTGTATGGGCAGATACGCAGTATTTT; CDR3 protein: CASSPVWADTQYF
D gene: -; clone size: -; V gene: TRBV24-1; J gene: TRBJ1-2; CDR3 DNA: TGTGCCACCAGTGATCCTTTTGGGGTTTACGGAGATGGCTACACCTTC; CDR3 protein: CATSDPFGVYGDGYTF
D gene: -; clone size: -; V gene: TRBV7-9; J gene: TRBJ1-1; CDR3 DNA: TGTGCCAGCATGGGGTTGAACACTGAAGCTTTCTTT; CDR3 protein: CASMGLNTEAFF
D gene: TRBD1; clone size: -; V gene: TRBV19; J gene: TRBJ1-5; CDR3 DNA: TGTGCCAGTAGGACCGGGACAGGGACCTGGCCCCAGCATTTT; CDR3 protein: CASRTGTGTWPQHF
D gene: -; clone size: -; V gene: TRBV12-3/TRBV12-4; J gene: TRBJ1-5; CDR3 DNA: TGTGCCAGCAGTTTTACGACAGATAGCAATCAGCCCCAGCATTTT; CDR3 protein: CASSFTTDSNQPQHF
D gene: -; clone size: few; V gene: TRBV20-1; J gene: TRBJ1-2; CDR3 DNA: TGCAGTCCCCAGGATTCCTATGGCTACACCTTC; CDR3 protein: CSPQDSYGYTF
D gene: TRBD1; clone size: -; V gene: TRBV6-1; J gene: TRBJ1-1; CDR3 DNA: TGTGCCATTTCGGACAGGGCGGGTGAAGCTTTCTTT; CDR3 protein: CAISDRAGEAFF